The 26 T cell receptor beta chains below were found in one sample sequenced in a study of shared clonotypes between healthy human individuals. Using immunoSEQ multiplex PCR, the repertoire was profiled, and TCRdb retains in-frame clones only, with some absent. The sample consists of fewer than 3 million clones, less than 95% of them appearing once. The sequenced material came from naive CD4+ T cells from PBMCs. Subset reported: CD45RA+ positively selected. These receptors were taken from a man aged 18 to 30 in good health. Some clones in this sample may be carry-over from other donors' samples.

This sequence joins TRBV28 and TRBJ2-4; D is tentatively TRBD1 or TRBD2 (5 bases each). The ends were cut back, 6 bases at V and 2 bases at J, with 11 bases in the middle. Per germline, CDR1 MDHEN and CDR2 SYDVKM. CDR3 length: 14 amino acids. The CDR3 reads CASRIGTPKNIQYF. Written as DNA, the CDR3 is TGTGCCAGCAGAATAGGGACCCCCAAAAACATTCAGTACTTC. Variable domain in full (rest from reference TRBV28 and TRBJ2-4): DVKVTQSSRYLVKRTGEKVFLECVQDMDHENMFWYRQDPGLGLRLIYFSYDVKMKEKGDIPEGYSVSREKKERFSLILESASTNQTSMYLCASRIGTPKNIQYFGAGTRLSVL.

As for this clone: This specimen includes other DNA sequences encoding the same CDR3. The J gene is TRBJ1-2, the V gene TRBV7-9, with 10 bases aligning to TRBD1. CDR3 size: 14 residues. The ends lost 5 bases at V and 5 bases at J; junction bases unmatched: 5. Germline values: CDR1 SEHNR, CDR2 FQNEAQ (reference sequence). The CDR3 bases are TGTGCCAGCAGCGCGGGACAGGGGATTTATGGCTACACCTTC. Its translation: CASSAGQGIYGYTF.

This clone has only one observation. The chain uses TRBV7-9 and TRBJ2-1; 11 bases match TRBD2. The CDR3 runs to 17 residues. J lost 3 bases, V lost 0 bases, and 4 bases had no gene match. The germline gives CDR1 SEHNR, CDR2 FQNEAQ (reference sequence). Here the CDR3 reads CASSLARLAGSYNEQFF. The CDR3 region has the DNA TGTGCCAGCAGCTTAGCTAGACTAGCGGGAAGCTACAATGAGCAGTTCTTC. Together with reference TRBV7-9 and TRBJ2-1, the CDR3 gives the full variable domain: DTGVSQNPRHKITKRGQNVTFRCDPISEHNRLYWYRQTLGQGPEFLTYFQNEAQLEKSRLLSDRFSAERPKGSFSTLEIQRTEQGDSAMYLCASSLARLAGSYNEQFFGPGTRLTVL.

In this sample, this clone turned up a few times. This chain links TRBV27 with TRBJ1-1; no definite D call. The CDR3 has 12 residues. CDR1 MNHEY and CDR2 SMNVEV come from the germline V gene (reference sequence). Trimming took 7 bases from V and 7 from J, leaving 13 bases between them. In DNA form, the CDR3 reads TGTGCCAGCACCTCTCCCGGGGTTGAAGCTTTCTTT. Protein: CASTSPGVEAFF.

This clone has a single count. Here the CDR3 DNA reads TGTGCCAGCAGCTTAGGAACAGCTCCCTACGAGCAGTACTTC. Translation: CASSLGTAPYEQYF. V is TRBV11-3 and J is TRBJ2-7; D ambiguous. CDR1 SGHNT and CDR2 YENEEA come from the germline V gene. Trimming pared 1 base from V and 2 bases from J, leaving 9 bases between. The CDR3 spans 14 residues. Full variable domain (remainder filled in from reference TRBV11-3 and TRBJ2-7): EAGVVQSPRYKIIEKKQPVAFWCNPISGHNTLYWYLQNLGQGPELLIRYENEEAVDDSQLPKDRFSAERLKGVDSTLKIQPAELGDSAVYLCASSLGTAPYEQYFGPGTRLTVT.

The genes are TRBV11-3 and TRBJ2-7, with 10 bases that match TRBD2. This CDR3 comprises 15 residues. V trimming: 5 bases; J trimming: 4 bases; junction bases outside the gene matches: 8. Germline CDR1 reads SGHNT; CDR2 reads YENEEA. CDR3 in DNA: TGTGCCAGCAGCCCCGGACTAGCGGACCGATACGAGCAGTACTTC. This sequence encodes CASSPGLADRYEQYF.

This clone was recorded once. The V and J genes are TRBV7-8 and TRBJ1-5; D is undetermined. The CDR3 runs to 15 residues. V dropped 5 bases and J dropped 0 bases, with 11 bases sitting between them. Germline V gives CDR1 SGHVS, CDR2 FQNEAQ. The chain's CDR3 is CASSRPWGSNQPQHF. In DNA form, the CDR3 reads TGTGCCAGCAGCCGCCCTTGGGGTAGCAATCAGCCCCAGCATTTT. The whole variable domain, remainder taken from reference TRBV7-8 and TRBJ1-5, is GAGVSQSPRYKVAKRGQDVALRCDPISGHVSLFWYQQALGQGPEFLTYFQNEAQLDKSGLPSDRFFAERPEGSVSTLKIQRTQQEDSAVYLCASSRPWGSNQPQHFGDGTRLSIL.

V is TRBV10-3 and J is TRBJ2-3, with TRBD1 matching 10 bases. The CDR3 length is 14 residues. CDR1 ENHRY and CDR2 SYGVKD come from the germline V gene. V lost 0 bases and J lost 12; bases outside the gene matches: 6. The CDR3 nucleotides are TGTGCCATCAGTGAGTCGAAGACAGGGGGCAGTCAGTATTTT. As protein: CAISESKTGGSQYF.

The chain combines TRBV29-1 with TRBJ2-1; 9 nucleotides agree with TRBD1. V lost 7 bases to trimming and J lost 7 bases; unmatched junction nucleotides: 8. Germline V gene data show CDR1 as SQVTM and CDR2 as ANQGSEA. This CDR3 comprises 13 residues. The CDR3 region has the DNA TGCAGCGAGGGACAGGGCAGGTGGAATGAGCAGTTCTTC. Encoded protein: CSEGQGRWNEQFF.

The V and J genes are TRBV5-1 and TRBJ2-3; D assignment may be TRBD1 or TRBD2 (7 bases each). V lost 4 bases and J lost 3, with 15 bases in between. CDR1 is SGHRS and CDR2 is YFSETQ in the germline V gene. The CDR3 is 15 residues long. The CDR3 reads CASSQRDSETDTQYF. The CDR3 DNA sequence: TGCGCCAGCAGCCAGCGGGACAGTGAAACAGATACGCAGTATTTT.

This chain links TRBV19 with TRBJ1-1, with a possible D match to TRBD1 (5 bases). This CDR3 spans 13 amino acids. V lost 0 bases and J lost 5, with 7 bases in between. In germline, CDR1 is LNHDA, CDR2 SQIVND (reference sequence). The CDR3 reads CASSIDRQTEAFF. The CDR3 DNA follows: TGTGCCAGTAGTATAGACCGACAGACTGAAGCTTTCTTT.

The gene calls are TRBV27 and TRBJ1-2; a weak D match, TRBD1 (6 bases). Germline V gene sequence: CDR1 MNHEY, CDR2 SMNVEV (reference sequence). The length of the CDR3 is 15 residues. V was clipped by 4 bases and J by 3 bases, with 15 bases between them. The CDR3 sequence: CASSSDPDRYYGYTF. CDR3 nucleotides: TGTGCCAGCAGTTCCGATCCAGACAGGTACTATGGCTACACCTTC.

The chain carries TRBV4-3 and TRBJ2-7; possibly TRBD2 for D (5 bases). The CDR3 is 15 residues long. The V and J ends lost 0 bases and 4 bases respectively, with 13 bases between them. From germline, CDR1 is LGHNA and CDR2 YSLEER. The CDR3 DNA reads TGCGCCAGCAGCCAAGATCTGGGCACGGGGTACGAGCAGTACTTC. It translates to CASSQDLGTGYEQYF.

The genes are TRBV5-1 and TRBJ2-3; D may be TRBD1 (6 bases). Trimming stripped 4 bases from V and 6 bases from J, with 12 bases between. The CDR3 sequence is 13 residues long. CDR1 and CDR2 (germline): SGHRS, YFSETQ. CDR3 nucleotides: TGCGCCAGCAGCCTCGTAAGGGGGGATACGCAGTATTTT. This encodes CASSLVRGDTQYF. The full variable domain, in which reference TRBV5-1 and TRBJ2-3 provide the parts outside the CDR3, is KAGVTQTPRYLIKTRGQQVTLSCSPISGHRSVSWYQQTPGQGLQFLFEYFSETQRNKGNFPGRFSGRQFSNSRSEMNVSTLELGDSALYLCASSLVRGDTQYFGPGTRLTVL.

The chain combines TRBV29-1 with TRBJ2-7, with TRBD1 identical over 10 bases. This CDR3 has 12 amino acids. V lost 6 bases and J lost 6; bases outside the gene matches: 5. Germline CDR1 reads SQVTM; CDR2 reads ANQGSEA. The CDR3 DNA reads as TGCAGCGTAGGACAGGGGGTATCCGAGCAGTACTTC. Translated, it gives CSVGQGVSEQYF.

V usage is TRBV2 and J usage is TRBJ1-4; 7 positions agree with TRBD1. The CDR3 is made up of 14 amino acids. Germline V gene sequence: CDR1 SNHLY, CDR2 FYNNEI. Losses at the gene ends were 8 bases for V and 3 bases for J; bases not matched to a gene: 6. CDR3 bases: TGTGCCAGCGACCGGACAGGAGCTAATGAAAAACTGTTTTTT. As protein: CASDRTGANEKLFF.

This chain uses TRBV5-4 with TRBJ2-1; 7 nucleotides match TRBD2. The J segment lost 9 bases and the V segment lost 2 bases, leaving 8 bases of the junction unmatched. The CDR3 loop spans 14 amino acids. The germline V gene has CDR1 SGHNT and CDR2 YYREEE (reference sequence). CDR3 bases: TGTGCCAGCAGCTTTGGCCGGGACTACGTTGAGCAGTTCTTC. It yields the protein CASSFGRDYVEQFF.

This chain uses TRBV29-1 with TRBJ1-4, with no clear D. Per germline, CDR1 SQVTM and CDR2 ANQGSEA. Trimming took off 0 bases at V and 0 bases at J, with 5 bases between the two ends. This CDR3 spans 14 amino acids. DNA for the CDR3: TGCAGCGTTGAAGACGAGACAACTAATGAAAAACTGTTTTTT. Translating gives CSVEDETTNEKLFF.

The chain couples TRBV27 to TRBJ2-1; no definite D call. The V end was cut by 6 bases, the J end by 6 bases, with 12 bases between. Per germline, CDR1 MNHEY and CDR2 SMNVEV (reference sequence). The CDR3 runs 13 residues. DNA of the CDR3: TGTGCCAGCAGCCATCTTGTCCGCAATGAGCAGTTCTTC. Its protein product is CASSHLVRNEQFF.

V and J are TRBV4-3 and TRBJ2-1; 7 bases fit TRBD1. V lost 6 bases, J lost 7 bases, and 3 bases stayed unmatched. The germline V gene encodes CDR1 LGHNA and CDR2 YSLEER. The CDR3 is 12 amino acids. In DNA, the CDR3 is TGCGCCAGCAGGGACAGGAAGAATGAGCAGTTCTTC. Residues: CASRDRKNEQFF.

The gene calls are TRBV10-3 and TRBJ2-1, with 10 bases identical to TRBD2. The ends lost 0 bases at V and 8 bases at J; junction bases unmatched: 4. The CDR3 has 15 amino acids. Per germline, CDR1 ENHRY and CDR2 SYGVKD. The CDR3: CAISESSGGRDEQFF. The DNA of the CDR3 is TGTGCCATCAGTGAGTCTAGCGGGGGGAGGGATGAGCAGTTCTTC.

This chain connects TRBV18 to TRBJ2-2; no firm D call. V was cut by 3 bases and J by 0 bases, with 5 bases left in between. In germline, CDR1 is KGHSH, CDR2 LQKENI. This CDR3 has 14 residues. The CDR3 loop reads CASSPRSNTGELFF. CDR3 DNA: TGTGCCAGCTCACCCAGGTCGAACACCGGGGAGCTGTTTTTT.

The chain joins TRBV9 to TRBJ1-2, with D perhaps TRBD1 (5 bases). V was pared by 4 bases and J by 6 bases, with 25 bases between. Germline V CDR1 and CDR2: SGDLS, YYNGEE. The CDR3 has 17 residues. CDR3 region: CASSIIGSGTLIDGYTF. For the CDR3, the DNA is TGTGCCAGCAGCATAATCGGGTCCGGGACGTTAATTGATGGCTACACCTTC.

This rearrangement joins TRBV19 to TRBJ2-7; D may be TRBD2 (5 bases). V gave up 1 base and J gave up 0 bases, with 10 bases separating them. Germline CDR1 and CDR2: LNHDA and SQIVND (reference sequence). The CDR3 has 15 residues. The CDR3 DNA follows: TGTGCCAGTAGTATAGCTGGGAGAAGCTCCTACGAGCAGTACTTC. Amino acid sequence: CASSIAGRSSYEQYF.

This rearrangement joins TRBV18 to TRBJ2-3; D is undetermined. The CDR3 length is 15 residues. Germline CDR1 reads KGHSH; CDR2 reads LQKENI. Trimming took 2 bases from V and 1 from J, leaving 10 bases between them. In DNA form, the CDR3 reads TGTGCCAGCTCACCATTCCAGGCCGGCACAGATACGCAGTATTTT. Protein product: CASSPFQAGTDTQYF.

V gene TRBV28 combines with J gene TRBJ1-3, with a possible D match to TRBD1 (5 bases). This CDR3 comprises 17 residues. Germline CDR1 and CDR2: MDHEN and SYDVKM. Trimming removed 1 base from V and 4 bases from J, with 17 bases in between. The CDR3 loop is CASSLYLSSGGGNTIYF. Written as DNA, the CDR3 is TGTGCCAGCAGTTTATACCTCAGCTCTGGGGGGGGAAACACCATATATTTT. The whole variable domain, filled in from reference TRBV28 and TRBJ1-3, reads DVKVTQSSRYLVKRTGEKVFLECVQDMDHENMFWYRQDPGLGLRLIYFSYDVKMKEKGDIPEGYSVSREKKERFSLILESASTNQTSMYLCASSLYLSSGGGNTIYFGEGSWLTVV.